The rows below give T cell receptor beta chains drawn from one sample of a study of cytomegalovirus exposure and HLA in healthy donors. Produced via immunoSEQ multiplex PCR; TCRdb's table is partial and in-frame only. This sample has 150,000 to 180,000 clones, with about 85% found just once. The sequencing input was PBMCs. All receptors come from a woman under 30 in good health and CMV-seronegative. Each CDR3 is given with its conserved first and last residue. A D gene is named only where the DNA matches it firmly. Size is omitted from some rows. Given values are once, few, many or a class for expanded clones.

DNA | CDR3 | D | V | size | J
TGCAGCGCTGGGGGGACAGGGGCAAAGACCGGGGAGCTGTTTTTT | CSAGGTGAKTGELFF | TRBD1 | TRBV29-1 | . | TRBJ2-2
TGTGCCAGTAGTATAGGGACGGGGCAGCCCCAGCATTTT | CASSIGTGQPQHF | . | TRBV19 | . | TRBJ1-5
TGTGCCAGCAGCTTAAAGTCTAGCGGAACCTACGAGCAGTACTTC | CASSLKSSGTYEQYF | TRBD2 | TRBV7-2 | . | TRBJ2-7
TGTGCCAGCAGGTGGGGGACAGGGGACCGCACCATATATTTT | CASRWGTGDRTIYF | TRBD1 | TRBV28 | . | TRBJ1-3
TGTGCCAGCAGTTTAGCCACTAGCGGATACGGGGAGCTGTTTTTT | CASSLATSGYGELFF | TRBD2 | TRBV27 | . | TRBJ2-2
TGTGCCAGCTCACCAGAAGGGCAGGGGTTTACTGAAGCTTTCTTT | CASSPEGQGFTEAFF | . | TRBV18 | . | TRBJ1-1
TGTGCCAGCAGTTTATCAGTTGGGACAGGGGATGAAAAACTGTTTTTT | CASSLSVGTGDEKLFF | TRBD1 | TRBV27 | . | TRBJ1-4
TGTGCCACCAGCACCCCTCAGGGGACTAGCGGGGCCTACAATGAGCAGTTCTTC | CATSTPQGTSGAYNEQFF | TRBD2 | TRBV15 | . | TRBJ2-1
TGTGCCAGCAGCCGAGACTCAGCGGGGGTGTCGGCTGAAGCTTTCTTT | CASSRDSAGVSAEAFF | . | TRBV4-2 | . | TRBJ1-1
TGCAGTGTCGGGACATACTATGGCTACACCTTC | CSVGTYYGYTF | . | TRBV20-1 | . | TRBJ1-2
TGTGCCATCAGTGTCTCACGGGTCGATGATGGCTACACCTTC | CAISVSRVDDGYTF | . | TRBV10-3 | once | TRBJ1-2
TGTGCCAGCACTGATAGACAGGGAGCCACCCAAGAGACCCAGTACTTC | CASTDRQGATQETQYF | TRBD1 | TRBV27 | . | TRBJ2-5
TGTGCCAGTAGTATAGGAGAAGGCAGAGGTCAACCCCAGCATTTT | CASSIGEGRGQPQHF | . | TRBV19 | . | TRBJ1-5
TGTGCCAGCAGTTGGAATAGCGGGGGGCTCGAGCAGTACTTC | CASSWNSGGLEQYF | TRBD2 | TRBV6-5 | . | TRBJ2-7
TGTGCCAGCAGTTTAGGGACAGGAACCACCTACGAGCAGTACTTC | CASSLGTGTTYEQYF | TRBD1 | TRBV28 | . | TRBJ2-7
TGTGCCAGCAGCCCCGACGGACCGACAGGGGATCAGCCCCAGCATTTT | CASSPDGPTGDQPQHF | TRBD1 | TRBV28 | . | TRBJ1-5
TGTGCCAGCAGGGAGGGAGCGGGGGGGCTTAACAATGAGCAGTTCTTC | CASREGAGGLNNEQFF | TRBD2 | TRBV11-2 | . | TRBJ2-1
TGTGCCAGCAGCTTAGGAGGGAGGCACGAGCAGTACTTC | CASSLGGRHEQYF | . | TRBV7-6 | . | TRBJ2-7
TGCGCCAGCAGCTTGATGAGCCCAGAGACCCAGTACTTC | CASSLMSPETQYF | . | TRBV5-1 | . | TRBJ2-5
TGTGCCAGCAGCTCCGGGTTTGGCGGGGAGCTGTTTTTT | CASSSGFGGELFF | . | TRBV13 | . | TRBJ2-2
TGTGCCAGCAGTTTGGGGGGGGTGGAGACCCAGTACTTC | CASSLGGVETQYF | TRBD2 | TRBV28 | once | TRBJ2-5
TGTGCCAGCAGTCTGGGAGGGTCGGGCACCGGGGAGCTGTTTTTT | CASSLGGSGTGELFF | TRBD2 | TRBV5-4 | once | TRBJ2-2
TGTGCCAGCAGGGGTGGACTAGCGGGGGACAGCTCCTACGAGCAGTACTTC | CASRGGLAGDSSYEQYF | TRBD2 | TRBV2 | . | TRBJ2-7
TGTGCCAGCAGCCCATCCCCCCAGGGGACAGATACGCAGTATTTT | CASSPSPQGTDTQYF | . | TRBV9 | . | TRBJ2-3
TGCGCCAGCAGCACAACCAGGGGGCGCGGTGAAAAACTGTTTTTT | CASSTTRGRGEKLFF | TRBD1 | TRBV4-1 | once | TRBJ1-4
TGTGCCAGCAGCTTGGTATACGGGACAGGGCACGAGCAGTACTTC | CASSLVYGTGHEQYF | TRBD1 | TRBV7-9 | . | TRBJ2-7
TGCAGTGCTAGTCTCGGGGATGAGCAGTACTTC | CSASLGDEQYF | . | TRBV20-1 | . | TRBJ2-7
TGTGCCAGCTCGATTGGGCAGGGAGGCCACGAGCAGTACTTC | CASSIGQGGHEQYF | . | TRBV18 | . | TRBJ2-7
TGTGCCAGCAGTGAACGACAGGATTTCTATGGCTACACCTTC | CASSERQDFYGYTF | . | TRBV2 | . | TRBJ1-2
TGCGCCAGCAGCCAACGGGGTCTCGATTCACCCCTCCACTTT | CASSQRGLDSPLHF | . | TRBV4-1 | . | TRBJ1-6
TGTGCCAGCAGCTTAGAGCTGGGCACAGATACGCAGTATTTT | CASSLELGTDTQYF | . | TRBV7-8 | . | TRBJ2-3
TGTGCCAGCAGTCCGCCGGCCGGGACAGGAGACCCACTGATGGACTTC | CASSPPAGTGDPLMDF | TRBD1 | TRBV28 | . | TRBJ2-7
TGTGCCAGCAGCGTACGCGGAACCGCTGGAAACACCATATATTTT | CASSVRGTAGNTIYF | . | TRBV9 | . | TRBJ1-3
TGTGCCTGGAGTGTAATGGCTTCACCCCTCCACTTT | CAWSVMASPLHF | . | TRBV30 | . | TRBJ1-6
TGTGCCAGCAGTTCCCTGCGGGGTCAGCCCCAGCATTTT | CASSSLRGQPQHF | . | TRBV6-5 | . | TRBJ1-5
TGTGCCAGCCGGCAGACTCTCGGGAAAATCTACGAGCAGTACTTC | CASRQTLGKIYEQYF | . | TRBV6-1 | few | TRBJ2-7
TGTGCCAGCAGCTTACCACTACGGACCTACGAGCAGTACTTC | CASSLPLRTYEQYF | . | TRBV11-2 | . | TRBJ2-7
TGTGCCAGCAGCGAGGACAGGGGGCTGAACGAGCAGTACTTC | CASSEDRGLNEQYF | TRBD1 | TRBV9 | . | TRBJ2-7
TGTGCCAGCAGCCCCCCTGACAGGGGGCCTGCGAACACCGGGGAGCTGTTTTTT | CASSPPDRGPANTGELFF | TRBD1 | TRBV5-5 | . | TRBJ2-2
TGTGCCAGTAGTATAAGGGGCCAGCCCCAGCATTTT | CASSIRGQPQHF | . | TRBV19 | . | TRBJ1-5
TGTGCCAGCAGCCAAGAGTCAGGACAGGCGAACTATGGCTACACCTTC | CASSQESGQANYGYTF | TRBD1 | TRBV4-2 | . | TRBJ1-2